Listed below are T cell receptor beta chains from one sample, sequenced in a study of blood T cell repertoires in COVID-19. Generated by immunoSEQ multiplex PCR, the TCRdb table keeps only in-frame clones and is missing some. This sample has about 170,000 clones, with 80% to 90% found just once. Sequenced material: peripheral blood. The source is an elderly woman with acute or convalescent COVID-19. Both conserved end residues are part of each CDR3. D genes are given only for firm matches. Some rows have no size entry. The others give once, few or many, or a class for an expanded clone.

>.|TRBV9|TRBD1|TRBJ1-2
TGTGCCAGCAGCCCTCACTCGGACAGGGACGGTGGCTACACCTTC
CASSPHSDRDGGYTF
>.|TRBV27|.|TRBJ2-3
TGTGCCAGCCGAACAGGGCGGGGGCGCTTTAGCACAGATACGCAGTATTTT
CASRTGRGRFSTDTQYF
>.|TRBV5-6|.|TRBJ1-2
TGTGCCAGCAGCGTCGGGCGGGGTAACTATGGCTACACCTTC
CASSVGRGNYGYTF
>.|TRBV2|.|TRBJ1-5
TGTGCCAGCAGGGGCCTGGAGGGAGCAACCAATCAGCCCCAGCATTTT
CASRGLEGATNQPQHF
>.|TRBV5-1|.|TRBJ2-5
TGCGCCAGCAGCTCTGGACTCCAAGAGACCCAGTACTTC
CASSSGLQETQYF
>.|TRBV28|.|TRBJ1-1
TGTGCCACCGACATGGGGGGGCAGAGGAACACTGAAGCTTTCTTT
CATDMGGQRNTEAFF
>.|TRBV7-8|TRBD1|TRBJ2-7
TGTGCCAGCAGCGCCGGGACAGGGAGCTACGAGCAGTACTTC
CASSAGTGSYEQYF
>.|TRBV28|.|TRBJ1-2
TGTGCCAGCAGACCGAGTCAGGGACTGATAGACGGCTACACCTTC
CASRPSQGLIDGYTF
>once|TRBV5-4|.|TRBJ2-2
TGTGCCACCGGTACGATAGCGAACGGGGAGCTGTTTTTT
CATGTIANGELFF
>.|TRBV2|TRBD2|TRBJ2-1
TGTGCCAGCAGGAGGTCGGGGGGATTCTACAATGAGCAGTTCTTC
CASRRSGGFYNEQFF
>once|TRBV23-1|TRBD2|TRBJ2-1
TGCGCCAGCAGCCATGTGCGGAGGAAGCCGGGACTAGGAACCAATGAGCAGTTCTTC
CASSHVRRKPGLGTNEQFF
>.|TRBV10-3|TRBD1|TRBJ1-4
TGTGCCATCAGTGAGCAGACAGGGGAAAATGAAAAACTGTTTTTT
CAISEQTGENEKLFF
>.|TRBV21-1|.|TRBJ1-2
TGTGCCAGCAGCCTATCGAGGGACAGGGAGGGGGGTGGCTACACCTTC
CASSLSRDREGGGYTF
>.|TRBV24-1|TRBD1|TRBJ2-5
TGTGCCACCAGTGATACCCAGGGGGATGAGACCCAGTACTTC
CATSDTQGDETQYF
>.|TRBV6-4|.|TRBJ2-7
TGTGCCAGCAGTGACTCGAGGAGGGCCGGATTCTACGAGCAGTACTTC
CASSDSRRAGFYEQYF
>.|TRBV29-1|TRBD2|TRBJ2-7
TGCAGCGTTGTGGCGGGGGACGAGCAGTACTTC
CSVVAGDEQYF
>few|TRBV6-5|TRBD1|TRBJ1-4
TGTGCCAGCAGTATCACCGGGACAGGGGTGGAAAAACTGTTTTTT
CASSITGTGVEKLFF
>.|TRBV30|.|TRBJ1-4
TGTGCCTGGAGTGTACACTCGGGGGAAAAACTGTTTTTT
CAWSVHSGEKLFF
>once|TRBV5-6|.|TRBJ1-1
TGTGCCAGCAGCTCCTTCGTTGAAGCTTTCTTT
CASSSFVEAFF
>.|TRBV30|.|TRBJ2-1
TGTGCCTCGGAGACCGGGGGTGACTCCTACAATGAGCAGTTCTTC
CASETGGDSYNEQFF
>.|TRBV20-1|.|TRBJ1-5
TGCAGTGCTAGTAACAAATACAATCAGCCCCAGCATTTT
CSASNKYNQPQHF
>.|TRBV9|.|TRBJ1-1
TGTGCCAGCAGCGTAATAGAGAACACTGAAGCTTTCTTT
CASSVIENTEAFF
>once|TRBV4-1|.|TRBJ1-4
TGCGCCAGCAGCCCCTTACAGGGCTTCGGGGAAAAACTGTTTTTT
CASSPLQGFGEKLFF
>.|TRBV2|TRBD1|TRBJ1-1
TGTGCCAGCAGCGGGACAGGGGCTATGAACACTGAAGCTTTCTTT
CASSGTGAMNTEAFF
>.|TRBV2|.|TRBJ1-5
TGTGCCAGCAGTGAGGAGAGCAATCAGCCCCAGCATTTT
CASSEESNQPQHF
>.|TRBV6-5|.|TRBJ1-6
TGTGCCAGCAGAAGGAGCTCCTATAATTCACCCCTCCACTTT
CASRRSSYNSPLHF
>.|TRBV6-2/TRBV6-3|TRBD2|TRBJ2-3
TGTGCCAGCAGTTACCTCTCAGCGGGGGGCACAGATACGCAGTATTTT
CASSYLSAGGTDTQYF
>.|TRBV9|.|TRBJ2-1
TGTGCCAGCAGCGTAGCTTCCTTCAATGAGCAGTTCTTC
CASSVASFNEQFF
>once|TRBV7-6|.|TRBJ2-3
TGTGCCAGCAGCTCCAGCGGGTCTCGCACAGATACGCAGTATTTT
CASSSSGSRTDTQYF
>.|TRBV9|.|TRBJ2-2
TGTGCCAGCAGCTTTCTGAACACCGGGGAGCTGTTTTTT
CASSFLNTGELFF
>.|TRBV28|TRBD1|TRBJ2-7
TGTGCCAGCCTTCCTTCGGGGGGACAGGGTTCCTACGAGCAGTACTTC
CASLPSGGQGSYEQYF
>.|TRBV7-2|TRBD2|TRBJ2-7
TGTGCCAGCAGCTTAGGGTCCGGGGGGGGAGTTCGAAGAGAGCAGTACTTC
CASSLGSGGGVRREQYF
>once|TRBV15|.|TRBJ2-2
TGTGCCACCAGCAGAGCCCAGGTCGGGGAGCTGTTTTTT
CATSRAQVGELFF
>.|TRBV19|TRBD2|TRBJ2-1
TGTGCCAGTAGGGCCAGAGCGGGAGGTTACAATGAGCAGTTCTTC
CASRARAGGYNEQFF
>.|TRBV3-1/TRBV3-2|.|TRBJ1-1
TGTGCCAGCAGCCAAGTTCCAGGGATTGGGGGCGACACTGAAGCTTTCTTT
CASSQVPGIGGDTEAFF
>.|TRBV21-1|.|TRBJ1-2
TGTGCCACCGCTCAGGCGGGACAGGGGTTCGATGGCTACACCTTC
CATAQAGQGFDGYTF
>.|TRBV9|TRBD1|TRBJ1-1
TGTGCCAGCAGCGAGATCTCAGGGGGCAGGGGCACTGAAGCTTTCTTT
CASSEISGGRGTEAFF
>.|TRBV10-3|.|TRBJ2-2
TGTGCCATCACACCCGGTGGTGGGGAGCTGTTTTTT
CAITPGGGELFF
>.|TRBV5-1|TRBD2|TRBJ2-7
TGCGCCAGCAGCCAGGGGACTAGCGGGGGGTTCCGGCACGAGCAGTACTTC
CASSQGTSGGFRHEQYF
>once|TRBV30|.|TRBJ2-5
TGTGCCTGCCTCATAAGGGGGTTATCTCAAGAGACCCAGTACTTC
CACLIRGLSQETQYF
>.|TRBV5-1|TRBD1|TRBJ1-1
TGCGCCAGCACCCCAGAGGGGCAGGGGGCAAACACTGAAGCTTTCTTT
CASTPEGQGANTEAFF
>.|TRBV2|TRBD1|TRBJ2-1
TGTGCCAGCAGTGGAGGGGGACAGGAGCACTACAATGAGCAGTTCTTC
CASSGGGQEHYNEQFF
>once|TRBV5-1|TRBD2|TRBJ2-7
TGCGCCAGCAGCTTGGAAGGACTAGCGGGAGCGCAGTACTTC
CASSLEGLAGAQYF
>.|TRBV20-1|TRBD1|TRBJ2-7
TGCAGTGCTAGTCGTGGGGACAGGGGGCCCTACGAGCAGTACTTC
CSASRGDRGPYEQYF
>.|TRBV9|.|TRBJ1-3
TGTGCCAGCAGCCCTAGCGGGATAAACTCTGGAAACACCATATATTTT
CASSPSGINSGNTIYF
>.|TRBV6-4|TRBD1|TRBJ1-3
TGTGCCAAACGGGACAGGGAGATCTCTGGAAACACCATATATTTT
CAKRDREISGNTIYF